These 12 T cell receptor beta chains came from one sample sequenced in a study of T-cell memory formation after mild COVID-19. TCRdb called the 5' RACE reads again in MiXCR, with one record for every CDR3 protein. The sample has about 110,000 distinct CDR3 sequences, over 15% seen once. The sequenced material came from PBMCs or a T cell subset sorted from them (not recorded which). Receptors were obtained from a man younger than 30 who had mild COVID-19 (a few samples of this study predate the infection). Cell type and time point are not known.

The chain combines TRBV7-3 with TRBJ2-3; 12 bases align to TRBD2. Germline CDR1 and CDR2: SGHTA and FQGTGA. V shed 4 bases and J 8 bases; nucleotides not matched to a gene: 10. The CDR3 totals 16 residues. CDR3 protein: CASSSGLAGPRGTQYF. In DNA form, the CDR3 reads TGTGCCAGCAGCTCCGGACTAGCGGGGCCCAGGGGTACGCAGTATTTT.

This clonotype was counted a single time. This chain joins TRBV7-9 and TRBJ1-1, with 8 nucleotides matching TRBD1. In germline, CDR1 is SEHNR, CDR2 FQNEAQ (reference sequence). The V segment lost 6 bases and the J segment 7 bases; nucleotides outside the gene matches: 1. The CDR3 runs 11 residues. CDR3 sequence reads: CASRTGDEAFF. The CDR3 DNA sequence: TGTGCCAGCAGGACAGGGGATGAAGCTTTCTTT. Full variable domain (missing parts from reference TRBV7-9 and TRBJ1-1): DTGVSQNPRHKITKRGQNVTFRCDPISEHNRLYWYRQTLGQGPEFLTYFQNEAQLEKSRLLSDRFSAERPKGSFSTLEIQRTEQGDSAMYLCASRTGDEAFFGQGTRLTVV.

This chain links TRBV7-8 with TRBJ1-5, with 8 bases identical to TRBD1. V shed 5 bases and J 1 base; nucleotides not matched to a gene: 4. The CDR3 is 15 residues long. Germline lookup yields CDR1 SGHVS and CDR2 FQNEAQ. The chain's CDR3 is CASSTDRASNQPQHF. Written as DNA, the CDR3 is TGTGCCAGCAGCACGGACAGGGCCAGCAATCAGCCCCAGCATTTT.

This clonotype was counted only a few times. This chain joins TRBV3-1 and TRBJ2-5; D possibly corresponds to TRBD2 (6 bases). Germline lookup yields CDR1 LGHDT and CDR2 YNNKEL (reference sequence). The ends were cut back, 4 bases at V and 7 bases at J, with 10 bases in the middle. The CDR3 runs to 12 residues. CDR3 DNA: TGTGCCAGCAGCCGGGGGGAAGGGACCCAGTACTTC. It is translated as CASSRGEGTQYF.

The genes are TRBV12-3 or TRBV12-4 and TRBJ2-7, with D possibly matching TRBD1 (6 bases). V shed 6 bases and J shed 6 bases, with 12 bases lying between them. This CDR3 comprises 12 residues. CDR3 in amino acids: CASRLQGFEQYF. Written as DNA, the CDR3 is TGTGCCAGCAGATTACAGGGATTCGAGCAGTACTTC.

This rearrangement joins TRBV29-1 to TRBJ2-5, with D uncertain. This CDR3 is 13 amino acids long. V was clipped by 4 bases and J by 5 bases, with 14 bases between them. Germline CDR1 is SQVTM and CDR2 is ANQGSEA. The CDR3, as DNA: TGCAGCGTTGCGCGCCTGACGATGGAGACCCAGTACTTC. Its translation: CSVARLTMETQYF.

V and J are TRBV10-3 and TRBJ1-1; 7 bases align to TRBD1. In germline, CDR1 is ENHRY, CDR2 SYGVKD. J gave up 1 base and V 6 bases, and 2 bases lay outside the gene matches. CDR3 length: 13 residues. Written as DNA, the CDR3 is TGTGCCATCAGCTCAGGGGGGAACACTGAAGCTTTCTTT. The encoded protein is CAISSGGNTEAFF.

The V call is TRBV10-3, the J call TRBJ2-2, with 9 bases that match TRBD1. This CDR3 region has 18 residues. Germline CDR1 reads ENHRY; CDR2 reads SYGVKD. J gave up 6 bases and V 4 bases, and 15 bases lay outside the gene matches. The CDR3 DNA reads as TGTGCCATCAGTGCAGGGACAGGGCGTGATGTGACGTCCGGGGAGCTGTTTTTT. Translating it yields CAISAGTGRDVTSGELFF.

There are a few counts of this clonotype. The rearrangement joins TRBV4-3 to TRBJ2-3; 10 bases are a match to TRBD2. The CDR3 totals 19 residues. J was trimmed by 2 bases and V by 0 bases; bases with no gene match: 11. Germline V gene data show CDR1 as LGHNA and CDR2 as YSLEER. CDR3 bases: TGCGCCAGCAGCCAAGATGCACTAGCGGGATTTAGAAACACAGATACGCAGTATTTT. It codes for CASSQDALAGFRNTDTQYF.

This clonotype has a handful of counts. This rearrangement joins TRBV2 to TRBJ2-7; 11 bases match TRBD2. CDR1 SNHLY and CDR2 FYNNEI come from the germline V gene. CDR3 length equals 14 residues. J lost 3 bases, V lost 4 bases, and 2 bases had no gene match. Here the CDR3 reads CASSGGTSGYEQYF. The DNA for the CDR3 is TGTGCCAGCAGTGGAGGGACTAGCGGCTACGAGCAGTACTTC.

This clonotype has only a few counts. The chain carries TRBV4-3 and TRBJ2-3; possibly TRBD2 for D (5 bases). V lost 1 base, J lost 13 bases, and 15 bases lay in between. This CDR3 has 13 amino acids. Germline V gene lookup returns CDR1 LGHNA and CDR2 YSLEER. This CDR3 is CASSQAPDSQKYF. DNA of the CDR3: TGCGCCAGCAGCCAAGCCCCGGACTCCCAAAAGTATTTT.

This clonotype was counted between two and nine times. The V call is TRBV7-9, the J call TRBJ2-7; perhaps TRBD1 as D (6 bases). Germline CDR1 and CDR2: SEHNR and FQNEAQ (reference sequence). V was shortened by 6 bases and J by 3 bases, with 15 bases between the two germline ends. This CDR3 spans 14 amino acids. The CDR3 DNA follows: TGTGCCAGCAGTCTAACCCGGGACATCTACGAGCAGTACTTC. It encodes CASSLTRDIYEQYF.